The 15 T cell receptor beta chains listed next were all sequenced from one sample in a study of beta chain features in type 1 diabetes. Study-level results: Significant though moderate, a shortening of TCRB CDR3s appeared in all four CD4+ subsets of Type 1 diabetes patients.

Expressed TCRB transcripts were sequenced, since all the RNA that had been isolated was reverse transcribed. The data were produced by immunoSEQ multiplex PCR, yet TCRdb's version contains in-frame clones alone and is incomplete. Among about 370,000 clones, roughly 9.8% were seen once, and the ten largest hold 0.55% to 0.75%. Their antigens are not known. Specimen: central memory CD4+ T cells from blood. The receptors were gathered from a man aged 25-45 years with type 1 diabetes.

This chain connects TRBV9 to TRBJ1-3, with D hard to call. V gave up 1 base and J gave up 0 bases, with 8 bases separating them. The CDR3 has 15 residues. Germline loops: CDR1 SGDLS, CDR2 YYNGEE. The CDR3 nucleotides read TGTGCCAGCAGCGTACGAGGGAACTCTGGAAACACCATATATTTT. This translates into CASSVRGNSGNTIYF.

In this sample, this clone turned up a few times. The chain employs TRBV28 and TRBJ1-1; D unclear. The CDR3 consists of 13 residues. V shed 7 bases and J shed 0 bases, with 9 bases lying between them. Germline CDR1 MDHEN, CDR2 SYDVKM. Here the CDR3 reads CASTRPLNTEAFF. CDR3 DNA sequence: TGTGCCAGCACCAGACCTTTGAACACTGAAGCTTTCTTT.

This clone was counted only a few times. The chain joins TRBV7-2 to TRBJ2-7; D perhaps matches TRBD2 (6 bases). The V end was cut by 5 bases, the J end by 1 base, with 24 bases between. CDR3 length equals 18 residues. Germline V CDR1 and CDR2: SGHTA, FQGNSA. CDR3 in amino acids: CASSPSFSPGTSSYEQYF. DNA for the CDR3: TGTGCCAGCAGCCCATCATTTTCTCCCGGGACTTCTTCCTACGAGCAGTACTTC. Complete variable domain (other parts from reference TRBV7-2 and TRBJ2-7): GAGVSQSPSNKVTEKGKDVELRCDPISGHTALYWYRQSLGQGLEFLIYFQGNSAPDKSGLPSDRFSAERTGGSVSTLTIQRTQQEDSAVYLCASSPSFSPGTSSYEQYFGPGTRLTVT.

V is TRBV15 and J is TRBJ1-4, with D perhaps matching TRBD1 (5 bases). Trimming took 2 bases from V and 7 from J, leaving 14 bases between them. The CDR3 sequence is 15 residues long. Germline assignment: CDR1 LNHNV and CDR2 YYDKDF (reference sequence). The CDR3 is CATSRNTAGLEKLFF. The CDR3 nucleotides are TGTGCCACCAGCAGAAACACGGCGGGACTTGAAAAACTGTTTTTT.

This sequence joins TRBV7-8 and TRBJ1-2, with TRBD1 matching over 7 bases. J was trimmed by 5 bases and V by 1 base; bases with no gene match: 16. This CDR3 has 18 amino acids. Per germline, CDR1 SGHVS and CDR2 FQNEAQ. The CDR3 nucleotides are TGTGCCAGCAGCTTAGGCGGAGGGGGCAATATTCGTCTTTATGGCTACACCTTC. This gives the protein CASSLGGGGNIRLYGYTF. Using reference TRBV7-8 and TRBJ1-2 for the parts outside the CDR3, the full variable domain is GAGVSQSPRYKVAKRGQDVALRCDPISGHVSLFWYQQALGQGPEFLTYFQNEAQLDKSGLPSDRFFAERPEGSVSTLKIQRTQQEDSAVYLCASSLGGGGNIRLYGYTFGSGTRLTVV.

In this sample, this clone turned up a few times. This rearrangement joins TRBV6-6 to TRBJ2-3, with 10 bases aligning to TRBD2. Germline V lookup: CDR1 MNHNY, CDR2 SVGAGI (reference sequence). The CDR3 loop spans 15 amino acids. The trim removed 6 bases at V and 5 bases at J, leaving 8 bases unmatched. In DNA, the CDR3 is TGTGCCAGCAGGACTAGCGGGCTGCCCGGAGATACGCAGTATTTT. Its translation: CASRTSGLPGDTQYF.

The CDR3 coding sequence is TGTGCCAGCAGCTTAGGAGCGGCCTCCTACAATGAGCAGTTCTTC. Residues: CASSLGAASYNEQFF. The V call is TRBV7-9, the J call TRBJ2-1; perhaps TRBD2 as D (5 bases). The CDR3 has 15 amino acids. V shed 1 base and J shed 0 bases, with 7 bases lying between them. In germline, CDR1 is SEHNR, CDR2 FQNEAQ (reference sequence).

V and J are TRBV15 and TRBJ1-2, with D uncertain. The V gene lost 0 bases and the J gene lost 6 bases, with 5 bases spanning the gap. The germline gives CDR1 LNHNV, CDR2 YYDKDF (reference sequence). This CDR3 comprises 12 residues. The CDR3 is CATSREWDGYTF. In DNA form, the CDR3 reads TGTGCCACCAGCAGAGAGTGGGATGGCTACACCTTC.

The chain recombines TRBV7-2 with TRBJ2-1; 10 bases map to TRBD2. The germline V gene encodes CDR1 SGHTA and CDR2 FQGNSA. The CDR3 covers 16 residues. Trimming took 7 bases from V and 4 from J; bases not matched to a gene: 10. For the CDR3, the DNA is TGTGCCAGCAATCTAGCGGGGGTCCCTTCTTACAATGAGCAGTTCTTC. It translates to CASNLAGVPSYNEQFF.

This clone was seen more than once but under ten times. This rearrangement joins TRBV18 to TRBJ2-1; 12 bases align to TRBD2. From germline, CDR1 is KGHSH and CDR2 LQKENI. V lost 0 bases, J lost 8 bases, and 8 bases stayed unmatched. The CDR3 spans 17 residues. CDR3 in DNA: TGTGCCAGCTCACCACCGGGTCAACTAGCGGGAGGACATGAGCAGTTCTTC. It encodes CASSPPGQLAGGHEQFF.

At least ten counts were recorded for this clone. This chain connects TRBV7-2 to TRBJ2-1; D may correspond to TRBD1 or TRBD2 (6 bases each). V dropped 5 bases and J dropped 9 bases, with 11 bases sitting between them. Germline CDR1 is SGHTA and CDR2 is FQGNSA. The CDR3 has 12 amino acids. This chain's CDR3 is CASSPKGGEQFF. For the CDR3, the DNA is TGTGCCAGCAGCCCCAAGGGGGGTGAGCAGTTCTTC.

In its sample, this clone was seen a few times. V gene TRBV7-9 combines with J gene TRBJ1-1, with a weak D call TRBD1 (5 bases). Trimming took 5 bases from V and 4 from J, leaving 14 bases between them. The length of the CDR3 is 14 residues. In germline, CDR1 is SEHNR, CDR2 FQNEAQ (reference sequence). CDR3 protein: CASSAGLAVTEAFF. The CDR3, as DNA: TGTGCCAGCAGCGCAGGGCTGGCGGTCACTGAAGCTTTCTTT.

The V and J genes are TRBV7-2 and TRBJ2-3, with 10 bases fitting TRBD1. Germline CDR1 is SGHTA and CDR2 is FQGNSA. Trimming removed 6 bases from V and 5 bases from J; junction bases left unmatched: 5. This CDR3 spans 14 amino acids. This CDR3 is CASRTGGRVDTQYF. CDR3 nucleotide sequence: TGTGCCAGCAGGACAGGGGGCCGGGTAGATACGCAGTATTTT.

In its sample, this clone was seen many times. The chain employs TRBV28 and TRBJ2-7; D could derive from TRBD1 or TRBD2 (5 bases each). Looked up from germline, CDR1 is MDHEN and CDR2 is SYDVKM. This CDR3 has 12 amino acids. V lost 8 bases, J lost 3 bases, and 11 bases lay in between. The CDR3 here is CASGTVYYEQYF. The CDR3, as DNA: TGTGCCAGCGGGACCGTGTACTACGAGCAGTACTTC.

This clone occurred a few times. The chain is built from TRBV7-9 and TRBJ1-1; D remains ambiguous. CDR1 and CDR2 (germline): SEHNR, FQNEAQ (reference sequence). The CDR3 sequence is 13 residues long. The V and J ends lost 1 base and 5 bases respectively, with 8 bases between them. Written as DNA, the CDR3 is TGTGCCAGCAGCTTAGAGAGTTCGACTGAAGCTTTCTTT. As protein: CASSLESSTEAFF. Looking up the rest from reference TRBV7-9 and TRBJ1-1 gives the full variable domain: DTGVSQNPRHKITKRGQNVTFRCDPISEHNRLYWYRQTLGQGPEFLTYFQNEAQLEKSRLLSDRFSAERPKGSFSTLEIQRTEQGDSAMYLCASSLESSTEAFFGQGTRLTVV.